Detailed here is one T cell receptor (beta chain). The germline CDR1 and CDR2 sequences are SGHNT and YYREEE (reference sequence). There are 17 residues in the CDR3. V lost 3 bases to trimming and J lost 3 bases; unmatched junction nucleotides: 11. The sample is drawn from a study of cytomegalovirus exposure and HLA in healthy donors. The study ran its PCR with 60 Vbeta and 13 Jbeta primers. Sequencing used immunoSEQ multiplex PCR; TCRdb keeps in-frame clones, though not all of them. The sample has approximately 130,000 clones, around four fifths seen once; the top ten hold around 1.3%. V usage is TRBV5-4 and J usage is TRBJ2-7; 11 bases match TRBD2. The receptor comes from a woman aged 40-49 years in good health and CMV-seronegative. Sequenced material: PBMCs. The CDR3 sequence: CASSSIRASGGSYEQYF. The CDR3 coding sequence is TGTGCCAGCAGCTCGATCCGAGCTAGCGGGGGGAGCTACGAGCAGTACTTC.